These 30 T cell receptor beta chains share one sample of origin, sequenced in a study of blood T cell repertoires in COVID-19. Only in-frame clones appear in the TCRdb table, and some are missing; sequencing was by immunoSEQ multiplex PCR. The sample lists approximately 180,000 clones; about 85% were seen once. The sample comprised peripheral blood. These receptors came from a woman of 80 years or more with acute or convalescent COVID-19.

V usage is TRBV29-1 and J usage is TRBJ2-3; 14 nucleotides match TRBD2. Germline-derived CDR1 and CDR2 are SQVTM and ANQGSEA. Losses at the gene ends were 5 bases for V and 4 bases for J; bases not matched to a gene: 11. The length of the CDR3 is 17 residues. This CDR3 reads CSVLPWGLAGVPDTQYF. CDR3 bases: TGCAGCGTTCTCCCCTGGGGACTAGCGGGAGTCCCAGATACGCAGTATTTT.

This clone was detected ten times or more. This rearrangement joins TRBV4-3 to TRBJ1-6, with D hard to call. The CDR3 sequence is 14 residues long. Germline V gives CDR1 LGHNA, CDR2 YSLEER. The ends were cut back, 4 bases at V and 6 bases at J, with 10 bases in the middle. CDR3 nucleotide sequence: TGCGCCAGCAGCCGGAGCCGCCCTAATTCACCCCTCCACTTT. Translating gives CASSRSRPNSPLHF.

Comments on this clone: The identical CDR3 is also encoded by other nucleotide sequences in the sample. The rearrangement links TRBV19 to TRBJ1-2; TRBD1 is a possible D gene (6 bases). CDR1 is LNHDA and CDR2 is SQIVND in the germline V gene (reference sequence). The CDR3 is made up of 14 amino acids. V lost 7 bases and J 6 bases, leaving 18 bases between the germline ends. The CDR3 spells CASTPGHGAHGYTF. As DNA, the CDR3 is TGTGCCAGTACCCCGGGACATGGAGCACATGGCTACACCTTC.

The genes are TRBV19 and TRBJ2-2, with D maybe TRBD2 (6 bases). Germline CDR1 and CDR2: LNHDA and SQIVND (reference sequence). The CDR3 sequence is 15 residues long. Trimming shortened V by 6 bases and J by 0 bases, and 11 bases separated the two germline ends. For the CDR3, the DNA is TGTGCCAGTAGGCCGGGACTTGCGAACACCGGGGAGCTGTTTTTT. This codes for CASRPGLANTGELFF.

The chain couples TRBV5-1 to TRBJ1-1; 7 nucleotides line up with TRBD1. Per the germline V gene, CDR1 is SGHRS and CDR2 is YFSETQ. V shed 0 bases, J shed 5 bases, and the junction held 4 bases outside the gene matches. This CDR3 is 14 amino acids long. The CDR3 sequence: CASSLEAGGTEAFF. The CDR3 nucleotides are TGCGCCAGCAGCTTGGAAGCAGGGGGGACTGAAGCTTTCTTT.

The chain carries TRBV19 and TRBJ1-2; 9 positions match TRBD1. Germline V gene lookup returns CDR1 LNHDA and CDR2 SQIVND (reference sequence). There are 12 residues in the CDR3. Losses at the gene ends were 6 bases for V and 7 bases for J; bases not matched to a gene: 3. For the CDR3, the DNA is TGTGCCAGTAGACTGACAGGGGGTGGCTACACCTTC. Translation: CASRLTGGGYTF.

The chain joins TRBV18 to TRBJ1-1; a possible D gene is TRBD1 (6 bases). The V gene's germline CDR1 is KGHSH and CDR2 LQKENI. V was clipped by 4 bases and J by 0 bases, with 18 bases between them. CDR3 length: 17 amino acids. The CDR3 DNA sequence: TGTGCCAGCTCACGCCCCGGGACACAAGTCATGAACACTGAAGCTTTCTTT. It yields the protein CASSRPGTQVMNTEAFF.

V and J are TRBV2 and TRBJ1-2, with D maybe TRBD1 (6 bases). V shed 5 bases and J shed 3 bases, with 13 bases lying between them. The CDR3 extends over 14 amino acids. Germline V gives CDR1 SNHLY, CDR2 FYNNEI. This CDR3 reads CASSQPGAHYGYTF. DNA for the CDR3: TGTGCCAGCAGTCAACCAGGGGCCCACTATGGCTACACCTTC.

The J gene is TRBJ2-4, the V gene TRBV4-1; possibly TRBD1 for D (5 bases). The V gene's germline CDR1 is MGHRA and CDR2 YSYEKL. The germline V and J ends were trimmed by 2 bases and 3 bases, with 17 bases remaining between them. The CDR3 is 17 amino acids. CDR3 loop: CASSQLSQGYDKNIQYF. As DNA, the CDR3 is TGCGCCAGCAGCCAACTGAGCCAGGGTTATGACAAAAACATTCAGTACTTC.

The gene calls are TRBV3-1 (or the pseudogene TRBV3-2) and TRBJ2-7, with 8 bases fitting TRBD2. Germline V lookup: CDR1 LGHDT, CDR2 YNNKEL (reference sequence). V lost 4 bases and J lost 0; bases outside the gene matches: 8. The CDR3 covers 16 residues. The DNA for the CDR3 is TGTGCCAGCAGCCCAGGGGCGGGAGGCCCCTCCTACGAGCAGTACTTC. It is translated as CASSPGAGGPSYEQYF.

The chain employs TRBV25-1 and TRBJ1-1; D unclear. V shed 5 bases and J shed 8 bases, with 15 bases lying between them. Germline loops: CDR1 MGHDK, CDR2 SYGVNS. The CDR3 runs 13 residues. CDR3 nucleotides: TGTGCCAGCAGTAAATTGACGGGAGGAGAAGCTTTCTTT. Translated, it gives CASSKLTGGEAFF.

CDR3 sequence reads: CASSHRGTTGELFF. DNA for the CDR3: TGTGCCAGCAGCCACAGGGGTACGACCGGGGAGCTGTTTTTT. V is TRBV6-2 or TRBV6-3 and J is TRBJ2-2, with 7 bases matching TRBD1. V was pared by 6 bases and J by 5 bases, with 6 bases of the junction left unmatched. Germline values: CDR1 MNHEY, CDR2 SVGEGT. The CDR3 runs 14 residues.

V gene TRBV29-1 combines with J gene TRBJ2-7; 10 bases align to TRBD1. The CDR3 consists of 14 residues. Germline CDR1 reads SQVTM; CDR2 reads ANQGSEA. V lost 6 bases and J lost 5; bases outside the gene matches: 10. Written as DNA, the CDR3 is TGCAGCGTGCCCGGGACAGGGGTTATCGACGAGCAGTACTTC. Translated, it gives CSVPGTGVIDEQYF.

The CDR3 DNA sequence: TGTGCCACCAGCAGAGTGAGAACCGCTTCTAATGAAAAACTGTTTTTT. Its translation: CATSRVRTASNEKLFF. The J gene is TRBJ1-4, the V gene TRBV15; D remains ambiguous. This CDR3 is built from 16 residues. Trimming took off 1 base at V and 3 bases at J, with 12 bases between the two ends. Germline assignment: CDR1 LNHNV and CDR2 YYDKDF (reference sequence).

This chain links TRBV20-1 with TRBJ2-7; D gene unclear. V was clipped by 3 bases and J by 5 bases, with 8 bases between them. Germline V lookup: CDR1 DFQATT, CDR2 SNEGSKA (reference sequence). The CDR3 spans 11 residues. The CDR3 nucleotides read TGCAGTGCTAGCCCCTTAAACGAGCAGTACTTC. This gives the protein CSASPLNEQYF.

The chain uses TRBV6-5 and TRBJ2-5; D remains unclear. Germline assignment: CDR1 MNHEY and CDR2 SVGAGI. CDR3 length: 15 residues. V was trimmed by 2 bases and J by 2 bases, leaving 12 bases between them. CDR3 in amino acids: CASSYGSHPQETQYF. In nucleotides, the CDR3 is TGTGCCAGCAGTTACGGCAGTCACCCACAAGAGACCCAGTACTTC.

The rearrangement uses TRBV30 and TRBJ2-1, with D tentatively TRBD2 (6 bases). Looked up from germline, CDR1 is GTSNPN and CDR2 is SVGIG (reference sequence). V dropped 0 bases and J dropped 1 base, with 13 bases sitting between them. The CDR3 extends over 16 amino acids. CDR3 residues: CAWSVRGLISYNEQFF. The CDR3 coding sequence is TGTGCCTGGAGTGTACGTGGACTAATTTCCTACAATGAGCAGTTCTTC.

V usage is TRBV7-2 and J usage is TRBJ1-1, with D unresolved. The germline CDR1 and CDR2 sequences are SGHTA and FQGNSA. This CDR3 comprises 14 residues. V dropped 1 base and J dropped 3 bases, with 9 bases sitting between them. CDR3: CASSLVARDTEAFF. The CDR3 coding sequence is TGTGCCAGCAGCTTAGTTGCGAGGGACACTGAAGCTTTCTTT.

J is TRBJ1-4 and V is TRBV10-3; possibly TRBD1 for D (6 bases). The V end lost 3 bases, the J end lost 10 bases, and 24 bases lay between the germline ends. Germline values: CDR1 ENHRY, CDR2 SYGVKD. The CDR3 consists of 17 residues. The CDR3 DNA sequence: TGTGCCATCAGTGATTCGCACCCCAGGGCGACAGGCGGAAAACTGTTTTTT. As protein: CAISDSHPRATGGKLFF.

The table lists this clone with a few counts. The chain recombines TRBV6-5 with TRBJ2-3; 10 nucleotides match TRBD2. Germline CDR1 and CDR2: MNHEY and SVGAGI. V gave up 6 bases and J gave up 10 bases; unmatched junction bases: 4. The CDR3 length is 12 residues. The CDR3 reads CASRSTSGAQYF. The CDR3 DNA reads TGTGCCAGCAGATCTACTAGCGGGGCGCAGTATTTT.

The chain is built from TRBV21-1 and TRBJ1-1; TRBD1 reflects the table's D call only, with no check against the DNA. TRBV21-1 is a recognized pseudogene. The CDR3 has 15 amino acids. The CDR3 reads CASSKEKGAITEAFF. The CDR3 nucleotides read TGTGCCAGCAGCAAAGAGAAGGGGGCAATCACTGAAGCTTTCTTT.

The chain has TRBV5-4 and TRBJ1-3; D is unclear. Trimming stripped 1 base from V and 3 bases from J, with 8 bases between. The CDR3 spans 14 residues. Germline assignment: CDR1 SGHNT and CDR2 YYREEE (reference sequence). CDR3: CASSLFSGGNTIYF. Written as DNA, the CDR3 is TGTGCCAGCAGCTTGTTCAGTGGTGGAAACACCATATATTTT.

The chain employs TRBV6-2 or TRBV6-3 and TRBJ2-3; D not resolved. CDR3 length: 13 amino acids. Germline values: CDR1 MNHEY, CDR2 SVGEGT. V lost 0 bases and J 7 bases, leaving 8 bases between the germline ends. The CDR3 is CASSYSGRNTQYF. In nucleotides, the CDR3 is TGTGCCAGCAGTTACTCCGGTCGTAATACGCAGTATTTT.

This rearrangement joins TRBV3-1 (or the pseudogene TRBV3-2) to TRBJ1-1, with TRBD1 matching over 12 bases. CDR3 length equals 17 residues. After removal of 1 base from V and 5 bases from J, the junction contained 8 bases not matched to a gene. CDR1 LGHDT and CDR2 YNNKEL come from the germline V gene (reference sequence). The CDR3 DNA reads as TGTGCCAGCAGCCAAGTTTTGGGACAGGGGGCGCGGACTGAAGCTTTCTTT. This gives the protein CASSQVLGQGARTEAFF.

The chain uses TRBV7-8 and TRBJ1-1; TRBD1 agrees at 7 bases. The CDR3 sequence is 16 residues long. After removal of 0 bases from V and 0 bases from J, the junction contained 4 bases not matched to a gene. Germline CDR1 and CDR2: SGHVS and FQNEAQ. The CDR3 loop reads CASSLATGRMNTEAFF. Here the CDR3 DNA reads TGTGCCAGCAGCTTAGCGACAGGGCGTATGAACACTGAAGCTTTCTTT.

The chain combines TRBV6-2 or TRBV6-3 with TRBJ2-7, with a weak D call TRBD1 (7 bases). The CDR3 covers 14 residues. Germline V gives CDR1 MNHEY, CDR2 SVGEGT. The germline V and J ends were trimmed by 4 bases and 4 bases, with 14 bases remaining between them. The CDR3 bases are TGTGCCAGCAGTTCGACGCAGGGGGGATACGAGCAGTACTTC. This translates into CASSSTQGGYEQYF.

This clone was recorded only once. The chain couples TRBV12-5 to TRBJ2-1; D perhaps matches TRBD2 (5 bases). This CDR3 region has 15 residues. Germline assignment: CDR1 LGHNT and CDR2 FRNRAP. Trimming stripped 1 base from V and 7 bases from J, with 14 bases between. The CDR3 loop is CASGLARDSWNEQFF. The CDR3 DNA sequence: TGTGCTAGTGGTTTGGCCCGGGATTCGTGGAATGAGCAGTTCTTC. Using reference TRBV12-5 and TRBJ2-1 for the parts outside the CDR3, the full variable domain is DARVTQTPRHKVTEMGQEVTMRCQPILGHNTVFWYRQTMMQGLELLAYFRNRAPLDDSGMPKDRFSAEMPDATLATLKIQPSEPRDSAVYFCASGLARDSWNEQFFGPGTRLTVL.

This clone was observed a few times. The chain couples TRBV25-1 to TRBJ2-2; TRBD2 is a possible D gene (5 bases). V lost 8 bases and J lost 6, with 13 bases in between. The CDR3 sequence is 13 residues long. CDR1 is MGHDK, CDR2 SYGVNS, per germline. The CDR3 DNA sequence: TGTGCCAGCTCTAGCACGGGCGCCGGGGAGCTGTTTTTT. It codes for CASSSTGAGELFF.

V usage is TRBV5-4 and J usage is TRBJ1-4; D ambiguous. The CDR3 is 14 residues long. Germline CDR1 and CDR2: SGHNT and YYREEE (reference sequence). V lost 0 bases to trimming and J lost 6 bases, with 9 bases between them. The CDR3 coding sequence is TGTGCCAGCAGCTTGGACCCCGGGGATGAAAAACTGTTTTTT. Its protein is CASSLDPGDEKLFF.

This clone was recorded only once. The chain is built from TRBV29-1 and TRBJ1-5, with 10 bases identical to TRBD1. J gave up 9 bases and V 0 bases, and 5 bases lay outside the gene matches. Germline values: CDR1 SQVTM, CDR2 ANQGSEA. The CDR3 is 14 amino acids. The CDR3 region is CSVEEGTGVGPQHF. The DNA of the CDR3 is TGCAGCGTTGAAGAGGGGACAGGGGTGGGGCCCCAGCATTTT.